This paragraph covers one T cell receptor (beta chain) sequence. Here immunoSEQ multiplex PCR was the method, and the copy in TCRdb shows in-frame clones only, minus some. The sample contains approximately 5,900 clones, approximately 70% of which appear only once. The post-treatment osteosarcoma tumors were primary, local recurrence or metastasis specimens from poor-prognosis patients. This sample is drawn from a study of the immune and genomic landscape of osteosarcoma. Trimming removed 4 bases from V and 5 bases from J, with 12 bases in between. The length of the CDR3 is 14 residues. The germline gives CDR1 MNHNY, CDR2 SVGAGI (reference sequence).

The TCR originated in a human donor with osteosarcoma. Sequenced material: osteosarcoma tumor tissue from the lung. V is TRBV6-6 and J is TRBJ2-1; D call uncertain. The CDR3 reads CASSSRGSDNEQFF. DNA for the CDR3: TGTGCCAGCAGTTCCCGTGGTTCGGACAATGAGCAGTTCTTC.